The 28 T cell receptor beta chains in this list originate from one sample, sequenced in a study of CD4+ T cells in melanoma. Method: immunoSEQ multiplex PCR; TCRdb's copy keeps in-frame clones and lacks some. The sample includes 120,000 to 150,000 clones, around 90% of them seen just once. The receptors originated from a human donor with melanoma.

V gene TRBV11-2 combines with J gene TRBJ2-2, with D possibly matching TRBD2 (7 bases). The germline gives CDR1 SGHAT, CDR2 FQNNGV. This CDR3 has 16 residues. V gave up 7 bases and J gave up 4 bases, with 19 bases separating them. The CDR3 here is CASTAGRGALTGELFF. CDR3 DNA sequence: TGTGCCAGCACCGCGGGGAGGGGGGCCCTCACCGGGGAGCTGTTTTTT.

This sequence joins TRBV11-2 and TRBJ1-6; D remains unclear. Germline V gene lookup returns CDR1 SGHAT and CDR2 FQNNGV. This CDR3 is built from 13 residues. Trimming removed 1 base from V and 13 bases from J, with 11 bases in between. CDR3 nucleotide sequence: TGTGCCAGCAGCTTAGGCCGGGCGGCGCCCCTCCACTTT. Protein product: CASSLGRAAPLHF. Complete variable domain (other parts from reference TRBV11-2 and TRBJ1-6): EAGVAQSPRYKIIEKRQSVAFWCNPISGHATLYWYQQILGQGPKLLIQFQNNGVVDDSQLPKDRFSAERLKGVDSTLKIQPAKLEDSAVYLCASSLGRAAPLHFGNGTRLTVT.

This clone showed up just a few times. The CDR3 spells CASRPTGWDTGELFF. The CDR3 nucleotides read TGTGCCAGCAGGCCAACAGGGTGGGACACCGGGGAGCTGTTTTTT. The chain carries TRBV25-1 and TRBJ2-2, with D possibly matching TRBD1 (6 bases). CDR1 is MGHDK and CDR2 is SYGVNS in the germline V gene. V was pared by 6 bases and J by 3 bases, with 14 bases between. The CDR3 runs 15 residues.

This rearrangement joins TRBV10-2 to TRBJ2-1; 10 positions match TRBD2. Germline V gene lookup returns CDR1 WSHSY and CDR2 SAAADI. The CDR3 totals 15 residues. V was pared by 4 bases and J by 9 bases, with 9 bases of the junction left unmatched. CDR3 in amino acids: CASSARAGGLSEQFF. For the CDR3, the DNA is TGCGCCAGCAGTGCTAGAGCGGGGGGGCTAAGTGAGCAGTTCTTC.

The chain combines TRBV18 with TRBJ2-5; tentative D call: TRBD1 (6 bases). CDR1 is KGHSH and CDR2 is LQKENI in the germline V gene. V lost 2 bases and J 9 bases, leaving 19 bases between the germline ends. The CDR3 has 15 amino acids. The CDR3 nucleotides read TGTGCCAGCTCACCAGTTGGGGGCCCCGAGAGGGCCCAGTACTTC. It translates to CASSPVGGPERAQYF. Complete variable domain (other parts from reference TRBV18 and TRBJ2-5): NAGVMQNPRHLVRRRGQEARLRCSPMKGHSHVYWYRQLPEEGLKFMVYLQKENIIDESGMPKERFSAEFPKEGPSILRIQQVVRGDSAAYFCASSPVGGPERAQYFGPGTRLLVL.

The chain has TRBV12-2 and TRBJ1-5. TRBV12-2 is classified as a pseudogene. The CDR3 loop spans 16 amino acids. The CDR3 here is CASRLAPGSSNQPQHF. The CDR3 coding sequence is TGTGCAAGTCGCTTAGCTCCCGGATCCAGCAATCAGCCCCAGCATTTT.

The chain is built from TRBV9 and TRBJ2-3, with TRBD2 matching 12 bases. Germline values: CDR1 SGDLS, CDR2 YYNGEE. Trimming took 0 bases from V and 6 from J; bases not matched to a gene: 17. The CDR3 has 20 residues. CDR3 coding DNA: TGTGCCAGCAGCGTAGCAACTAGCGGGGGGTTCGGCCGGGAGCAGGATACGCAGTATTTT. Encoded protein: CASSVATSGGFGREQDTQYF.

CDR3 protein: CASTTDSFNEKLFF. Here the CDR3 DNA reads TGTGCCAGCACCACGGACAGCTTTAATGAAAAACTGTTTTTT. This chain connects TRBV2 to TRBJ1-4; the D gene is possibly TRBD1 (6 bases). The V gene lost 7 bases and the J gene lost 4 bases, with 13 bases spanning the gap. This CDR3 region has 14 residues. Germline assignment: CDR1 SNHLY and CDR2 FYNNEI.

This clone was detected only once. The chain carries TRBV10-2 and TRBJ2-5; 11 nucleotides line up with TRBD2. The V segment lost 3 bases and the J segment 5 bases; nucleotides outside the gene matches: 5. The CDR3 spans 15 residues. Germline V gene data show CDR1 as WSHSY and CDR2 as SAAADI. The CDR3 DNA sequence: TGCGCCAGCAGTGAAACTAGCGGGGGAGGGGAGACCCAGTACTTC. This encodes CASSETSGGGETQYF.

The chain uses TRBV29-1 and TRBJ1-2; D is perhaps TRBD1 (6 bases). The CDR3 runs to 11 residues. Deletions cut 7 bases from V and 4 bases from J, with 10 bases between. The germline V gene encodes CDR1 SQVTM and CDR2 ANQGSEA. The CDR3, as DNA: TGCAGCGCCGGGACATCCTATGGCTACACCTTC. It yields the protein CSAGTSYGYTF.

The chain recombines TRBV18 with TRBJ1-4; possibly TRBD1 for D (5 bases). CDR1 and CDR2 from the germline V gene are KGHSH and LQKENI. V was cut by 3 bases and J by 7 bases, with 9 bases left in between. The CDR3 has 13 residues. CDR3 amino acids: CASSPTGGEKLFF. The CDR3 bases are TGTGCCAGCTCACCCACCGGGGGTGAAAAACTGTTTTTT.

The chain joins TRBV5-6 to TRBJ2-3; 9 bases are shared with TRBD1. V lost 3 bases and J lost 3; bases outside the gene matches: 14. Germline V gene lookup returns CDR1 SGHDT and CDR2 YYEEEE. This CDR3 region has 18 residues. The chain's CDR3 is CASSSQGQGRVRTDTQYF. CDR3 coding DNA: TGTGCCAGCAGCTCCCAGGGACAGGGCAGAGTAAGGACAGATACGCAGTATTTT.

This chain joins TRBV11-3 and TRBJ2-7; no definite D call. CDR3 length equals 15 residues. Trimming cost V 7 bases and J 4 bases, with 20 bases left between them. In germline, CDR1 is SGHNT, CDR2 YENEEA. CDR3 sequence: CASTPRSGGRYEQYF. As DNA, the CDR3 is TGTGCCAGCACCCCCCGGTCGGGCGGAAGATACGAGCAGTACTTC.

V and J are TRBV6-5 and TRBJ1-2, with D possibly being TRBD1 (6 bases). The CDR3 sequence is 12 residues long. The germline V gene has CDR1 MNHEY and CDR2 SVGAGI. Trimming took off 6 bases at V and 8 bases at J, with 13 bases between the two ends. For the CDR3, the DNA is TGTGCCAGCAGCCTACAGGGCTCGGGCTACACCTTC. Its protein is CASSLQGSGYTF.

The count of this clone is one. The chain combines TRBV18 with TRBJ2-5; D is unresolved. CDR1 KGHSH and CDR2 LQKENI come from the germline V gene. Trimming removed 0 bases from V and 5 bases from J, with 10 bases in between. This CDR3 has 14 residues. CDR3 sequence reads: CASSPPFPSETQYF. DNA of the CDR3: TGTGCCAGCTCACCACCGTTCCCTAGTGAGACCCAGTACTTC.

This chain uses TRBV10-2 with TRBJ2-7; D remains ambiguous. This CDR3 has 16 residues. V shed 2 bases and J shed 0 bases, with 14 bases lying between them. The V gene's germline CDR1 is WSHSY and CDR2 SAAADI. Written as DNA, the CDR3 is TGCGCCAGCAGTGAGGGTCAGGTGGGTAGCTCCTACGAGCAGTACTTC. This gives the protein CASSEGQVGSSYEQYF.

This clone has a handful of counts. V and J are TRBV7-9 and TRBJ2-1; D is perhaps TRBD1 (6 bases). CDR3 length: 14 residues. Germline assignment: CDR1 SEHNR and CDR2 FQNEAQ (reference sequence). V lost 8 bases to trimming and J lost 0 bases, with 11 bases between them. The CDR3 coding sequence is TGTGCCAGCGGGGGCCAGAGCTCCTACAATGAGCAGTTCTTC. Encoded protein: CASGGQSSYNEQFF.

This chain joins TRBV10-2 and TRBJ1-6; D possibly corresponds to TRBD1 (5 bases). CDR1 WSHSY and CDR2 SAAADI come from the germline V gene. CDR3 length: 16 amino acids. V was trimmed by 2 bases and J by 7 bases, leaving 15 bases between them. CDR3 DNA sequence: TGCGCCAGCAGTGAGGGAAGGGGCACGTCGAATTCACCCCTCCACTTT. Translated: CASSEGRGTSNSPLHF.

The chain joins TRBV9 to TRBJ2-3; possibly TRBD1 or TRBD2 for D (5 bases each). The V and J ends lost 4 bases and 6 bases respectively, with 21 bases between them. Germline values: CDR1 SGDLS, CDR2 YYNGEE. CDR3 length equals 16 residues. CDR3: CASSPRTLSEGDTQYF. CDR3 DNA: TGTGCCAGCAGCCCACGGACCTTAAGTGAGGGGGATACGCAGTATTTT.

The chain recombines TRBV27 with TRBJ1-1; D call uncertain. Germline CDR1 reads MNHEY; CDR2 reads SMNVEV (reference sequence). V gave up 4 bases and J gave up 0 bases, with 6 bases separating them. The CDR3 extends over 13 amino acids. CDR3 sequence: CASSSPMNTEAFF. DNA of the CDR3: TGTGCCAGCAGTTCCCCGATGAACACTGAAGCTTTCTTT.

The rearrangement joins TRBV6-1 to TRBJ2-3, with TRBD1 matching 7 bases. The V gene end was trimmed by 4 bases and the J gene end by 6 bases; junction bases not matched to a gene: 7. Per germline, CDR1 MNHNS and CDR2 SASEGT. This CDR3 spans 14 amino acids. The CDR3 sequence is CASSVQGPFDTQYF. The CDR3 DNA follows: TGTGCCAGCAGTGTACAGGGGCCGTTCGATACGCAGTATTTT.

CDR3 in DNA: TGTGCCAGCAACGGTCAGGCAACACCCTATGGCTACACCTTC. Translated, it gives CASNGQATPYGYTF. The V and J genes are TRBV2 and TRBJ1-2; D is uncertain. CDR1 and CDR2 (germline): SNHLY, FYNNEI. The CDR3 consists of 14 residues. V was trimmed by 7 bases and J by 4 bases, leaving 16 bases between them. The whole variable domain, filled in from reference TRBV2 and TRBJ1-2, reads EPEVTQTPSHQVTQMGQEVILRCVPISNHLYFYWYRQILGQKVEFLVSFYNNEISEKSEIFDDQFSVERPDGSNFTLKIRSTKLEDSAMYFCASNGQATPYGYTFGSGTRLTVV.

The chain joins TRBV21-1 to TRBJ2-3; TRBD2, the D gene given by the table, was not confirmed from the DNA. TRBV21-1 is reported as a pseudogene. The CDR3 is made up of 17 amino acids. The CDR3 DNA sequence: TGTGCCAGCAGCAATTTCAATTCCCAGACTAGCACAGATACGCAGTATTTT. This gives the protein CASSNFNSQTSTDTQYF.

CDR3 region: CASSQQGYGYTF. CDR3 bases: TGTGCCAGCAGCCAACAGGGCTATGGCTACACCTTC. The chain couples TRBV5-8 to TRBJ1-2; possibly TRBD1 for D (6 bases). Germline CDR1 SGHTS, CDR2 YDEGEE. V was shortened by 4 bases and J by 4 bases, with 8 bases between the two germline ends. The CDR3 is 12 residues long.

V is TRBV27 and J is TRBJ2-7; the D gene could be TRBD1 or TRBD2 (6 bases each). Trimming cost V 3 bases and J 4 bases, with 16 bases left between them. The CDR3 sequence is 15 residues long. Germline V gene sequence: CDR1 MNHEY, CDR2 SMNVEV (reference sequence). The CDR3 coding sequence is TGTGCCAGCAGTTTTTATGGGGGGCGGCCTTACGAGCAGTACTTC. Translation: CASSFYGGRPYEQYF.

For the CDR3, the DNA is TGTGCCAGCAGCTTGACTAGCGGGGGTCCCCTTCGCGTCGGGGAGCTGTTTTTT. Its translation: CASSLTSGGPLRVGELFF. The chain carries TRBV7-6 and TRBJ2-2, with 12 bases identical to TRBD2. Germline-derived CDR1 and CDR2 are SGHVS and FNYEAQ. CDR3 size: 18 residues. With 3 bases clipped from V and 7 bases from J, the junction kept 12 bases outside the gene matches. Combining the CDR3 with reference TRBV7-6 and TRBJ2-2 gives the whole variable domain GAGVSQSPRYKVTKRGQDVALRCDPISGHVSLYWYRQALGQGPEFLTYFNYEAQQDKSGLPNDRFSAERPEGSISTLTIQRTEQRDSAMYRCASSLTSGGPLRVGELFFGEGSRLTVL.

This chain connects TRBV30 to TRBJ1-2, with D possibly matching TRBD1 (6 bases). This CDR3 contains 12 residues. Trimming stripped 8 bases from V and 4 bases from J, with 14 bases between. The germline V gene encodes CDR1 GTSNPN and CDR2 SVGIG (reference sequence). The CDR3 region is CARSGESYGYTF. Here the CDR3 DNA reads TGTGCCCGATCAGGGGAGAGCTATGGCTACACCTTC. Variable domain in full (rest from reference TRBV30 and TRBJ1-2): SQTIHQWPATLVQPVGSPLSLECTVEGTSNPNLYWYRQAAGRGLQLLFYSVGIGQISSEVPQNLSASRPQDRQFILSSKKLLLSDSGFYLCARSGESYGYTFGSGTRLTVV.

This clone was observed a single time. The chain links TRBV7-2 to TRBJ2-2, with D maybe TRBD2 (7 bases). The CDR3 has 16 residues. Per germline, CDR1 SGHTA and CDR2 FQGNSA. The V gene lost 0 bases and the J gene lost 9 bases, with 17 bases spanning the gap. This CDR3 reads CASSLAIGGPIRELFF. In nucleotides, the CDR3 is TGTGCCAGCAGCTTAGCGATCGGGGGGCCGATTCGGGAGCTGTTTTTT.